Listed below are T cell receptor beta chains from one sample, sequenced in a study of blood T cells in healthy people across ages. TCRdb re-called the 5' RACE reads with MiXCR, one entry per CDR3 protein. The sample lists about 1.4 million distinct CDR3 sequences, almost 60% occurring once. Sequenced: blood. Receptor source: a young man in good health. Both conserved end residues are part of each CDR3. D genes are given only for firm matches. Only part of the rows carry a size: once, few, many, or a class if the clone is expanded.

16	TRBV7-2	TRBJ2-2	.	.	TGTGCCAGCAGCTTAGACGGGGGCCCGGACACCGGGGAGCTGTTTTTT	CASSLDGGPDTGELFF
15	TRBV5-1	TRBJ2-7	.	.	TGCGCCAGCAGCTTCGCCCCCAGTAGTGCCTACGAGCAGTACTTC	CASSFAPSSAYEQYF
11	TRBV20-1	TRBJ2-5	.	.	TGCAGTGCTACCCCCGAAGAGACCCAGTACTTC	CSATPEETQYF
15	TRBV20-1	TRBJ2-2	TRBD2	.	TGCAGTGCTAGAGAGAGCGGGAGATCAACCGGGGAGCTGTTTTTT	CSARESGRSTGELFF
12	TRBV29-1	TRBJ2-5	.	.	TGCAGCGCCTATAGCGTACAAGAGACCCAGTACTTC	CSAYSVQETQYF
16	TRBV20-1	TRBJ1-2	.	once	TGCAGTGCTAGAGCCGATCTCACGGCTTCTAACTATGGCTACACCTTC	CSARADLTASNYGYTF
17	TRBV7-8	TRBJ2-1	TRBD2	.	TGTGCCAGCAGCTTGTTCCAGTCGGGGGGGTCCCACAATGAGCAGTTCTTC	CASSLFQSGGSHNEQFF
13	TRBV20-1	TRBJ2-1	.	.	TGCAGTGCTAGGGTCTTCAACTACAATGAGCAGTTCTTC	CSARVFNYNEQFF
15	TRBV25-1	TRBJ1-4	.	few	TGTGCCAGCAGTGAAAACAGGGTTGGGAATGAAAAACTGTTTTTT	CASSENRVGNEKLFF
12	TRBV27	TRBJ1-6	.	.	TGTGCCAGCAGACAGGGTGGTTCACCCCTCCACTTT	CASRQGGSPLHF
17	TRBV7-8	TRBJ2-1	TRBD1	.	TGTGCCAGCAGCCCTACTCCCCGGCAGGGGGTAGTGAGTGAGCAGTTCTTC	CASSPTPRQGVVSEQFF
16	TRBV27	TRBJ1-5	TRBD1	.	TGTGCCAGCAGCCCTTACCGGACAGGGGGCAATCAGCCCCAGCATTTT	CASSPYRTGGNQPQHF
14	TRBV28	TRBJ2-7	TRBD1	.	TGTGCCAGCAGTGACAGGGGCCTCTCCTACGAGCAGTACTTC	CASSDRGLSYEQYF
14	TRBV3-1	TRBJ2-7	.	.	TGTGCCAGCAGCCAAATGCACGGTACCTACGAGCAGTACTTC	CASSQMHGTYEQYF
15	TRBV6-5	TRBJ2-1	.	.	TGTGCCAGCAGTTATGTGCCGGGGGTAAACAATGAGCAGTTCTTC	CASSYVPGVNNEQFF
11	TRBV29-1	TRBJ2-1	TRBD1	few	TGCAGCGTTGGCAACAGGGGTGAGCAGTTCTTC	CSVGNRGEQFF
15	TRBV2	TRBJ2-7	TRBD1	.	TGTGCCAGCAGTGACGGGACAGGGTTATCCTACGAGCAGTACTTC	CASSDGTGLSYEQYF
16	TRBV5-1	TRBJ1-1	TRBD1	.	TGCGCCAGCAGCATTAGGACAGGGACCATGAACACTGAAGCTTTCTTT	CASSIRTGTMNTEAFF
12	TRBV6-5	TRBJ1-6	TRBD1	.	TGTGCCAGCAGCTTTACAGGGGACCACCTCCACTTT	CASSFTGDHLHF
14	TRBV29-1	TRBJ2-1	TRBD1	.	TGCAGCGCCTTATCAGGGGGCGCATACAATGAGCAGTTCTTC	CSALSGGAYNEQFF
13	TRBV20-1	TRBJ2-3	.	.	TGCAGTGCTATTGGCGCTAAGGGAGATACGCAGTATTTT	CSAIGAKGDTQYF
15	TRBV7-2	TRBJ2-1	.	.	TGTGCCAGCAGCTTAGACGGACAGCCCTACAATGAGCAGTTCTTC	CASSLDGQPYNEQFF
14	TRBV2	TRBJ2-4	.	.	TGTGCCAGCAGAATAAACATAGCCAAAAACATTCAGTACTTC	CASRINIAKNIQYF
14	TRBV20-1	TRBJ2-1	TRBD2	.	TGCAGTGCCGGCGGATCTAGCGGCCTGAATGAGCAGTTCTTC	CSAGGSSGLNEQFF
15	TRBV7-2	TRBJ1-6	TRBD1	.	TGTGCCAGCAGCTTAGAACAGGGGGTAAGTTCACCCCTCCACTTT	CASSLEQGVSSPLHF
15	TRBV5-1	TRBJ1-6	.	few	TGCGCCAGCAGCTTGACTCAACAGGAGAATTCACCCCTCCACTTT	CASSLTQQENSPLHF
14	TRBV12-3/TRBV12-4	TRBJ2-3	.	.	TGTGCCAGCAGTTTATCGGTGAGAGCAGATATGCAGTATTTT	CASSLSVRADMQYF
14	TRBV9	TRBJ1-3	.	.	TGTGCCAGCGCAGGGACCTCCTCTGGAAACACCATATATTTT	CASAGTSSGNTIYF
15	TRBV5-1	TRBJ2-3	TRBD1	.	TGCGCCAGCAGCGGACGACAGGGACACACAGATACGCAGTATTTT	CASSGRQGHTDTQYF
17	TRBV4-2	TRBJ2-5	.	.	TGTGCCAGCAGCCGAGAACGGACAGTAGCAGGCCAAGAGACCCAGTACTTC	CASSRERTVAGQETQYF
15	TRBV5-6	TRBJ2-7	.	.	TGTGCCAGCAGCTCAATGATGACAAGATACTACGAGCAGTACTTC	CASSSMMTRYYEQYF
15	TRBV4-1	TRBJ2-2	TRBD1	.	TGCGCCAGCAGCCAAGATGGACAGGGAACCGGGGAGCTGTTTTTT	CASSQDGQGTGELFF
15	TRBV27	TRBJ2-1	TRBD2	many	TGTGCCAGCAGCTTGACTAGCGGGGGGTACAATGAGCAGTTCTTC	CASSLTSGGYNEQFF
15	TRBV29-1	TRBJ1-5	.	.	TGCAGCGTTGCCGGGGGGGCAGGAAGCAATCAGCCCCAGCATTTT	CSVAGGAGSNQPQHF
13	TRBV12-3/TRBV12-4	TRBJ1-2	.	few	TGTGCCAGCAGTTTAGCGCTGGGGGGCGCCTACACCTTC	CASSLALGGAYTF
12	TRBV4-1	TRBJ1-2	.	few	TGCGCCAGCGGCGACATACCCTATGGCTACACCTTC	CASGDIPYGYTF
15	TRBV5-1	TRBJ2-1	.	.	TGCGCCAGCAGCTTTGCAGGGGGGCCGGGCAATGAGCAGTTCTTC	CASSFAGGPGNEQFF
14	TRBV6-1	TRBJ1-6	.	few	TGTGCCAGCACCAATCAAATAAGAGGTTCACCCCTCCACTTT	CASTNQIRGSPLHF
15	TRBV5-1	TRBJ2-1	.	.	TGCGCCAGCAGCTGGGGCCCGGGACCGCGTGATGAGCAGTTCTTC	CASSWGPGPRDEQFF
15	TRBV29-1	TRBJ2-3	TRBD2	once	TGCAGCGTTGGAGTAGCGGGGGGGCGAGGAGATACGCAGTATTTT	CSVGVAGGRGDTQYF
14	TRBV6-2/TRBV6-3	TRBJ1-1	TRBD1	.	TGTGCCAGCACCACAGGGGCAATGAACACTGAAGCTTTCTTT	CASTTGAMNTEAFF
14	TRBV5-1	TRBJ1-5	.	.	TGCGCCAGGAGCAGGGCATATAGCAATCAGCCCCAGCATTTT	CARSRAYSNQPQHF
18	TRBV6-5	TRBJ2-7	.	.	TGTGCCAGCAGTTACTCGATCCCCCGGGGGCCGTACGCGTACGAGCAGTACTTC	CASSYSIPRGPYAYEQYF
13	TRBV5-1	TRBJ2-5	.	.	TGCGCCAGCAGCTTGGGAATTGACAATGAGCAGTACTTC	CASSLGIDNEQYF
19	TRBV4-2	TRBJ2-5	.	few	TGTGCCAGCAGCCACCATCCCCGGACTACCCGAAGGTACCAAGAGACCCAGTACTTC	CASSHHPRTTRRYQETQYF
16	TRBV7-2	TRBJ2-7	.	.	TGTGCCAGCAGCTTAGAAGGCGGAACATTGGGCTACGAGCAGTACTTC	CASSLEGGTLGYEQYF
15	TRBV4-1	TRBJ2-2	TRBD1	.	TGCGCCAGCAGCCCTCAGGGGGCGTGGACCGGGGAGCTGTTTTTT	CASSPQGAWTGELFF
14	TRBV6-1	TRBJ2-7	TRBD2	.	TGTGCCAGCATGGGCGGGAGGTCGCCCTACGAGCAGTACTTC	CASMGGRSPYEQYF
15	TRBV6-1	TRBJ2-7	.	.	TGTGCCAGCAGTGAAGGACAGGCCAGCTCCTACGAGCAGTACTTC	CASSEGQASSYEQYF
15	TRBV20-1	TRBJ2-3	.	.	TGCAGTGCTAGACCTGGTTATTCTAGCACAGATACGCAGTATTTT	CSARPGYSSTDTQYF
13	TRBV10-3	TRBJ2-7	.	.	TGTGCCATCAGTGAGTCGACCACCTACGAGCAGTACTTC	CAISESTTYEQYF
14	TRBV4-3	TRBJ2-3	.	.	TGCGCCAGCAGCCCTTGGACCAATCGGGATACGCAGTATTTT	CASSPWTNRDTQYF
11	TRBV6-2/TRBV6-3	TRBJ2-7	.	.	TGTGCCAGCACGAGACACTACGAGCAGTACTTC	CASTRHYEQYF
12	TRBV6-1	TRBJ1-2	.	.	TGTGCCAGCTCAACAGGGATCCATGGCTACACCTTC	CASSTGIHGYTF
11	TRBV29-1	TRBJ2-4	TRBD1	.	TGCAGCGGGGTACAGGGGTCTGTTCAGTACTTC	CSGVQGSVQYF
15	TRBV4-2	TRBJ2-5	.	.	TGTGCCAGCAGCCCAAGACCAGACAGGCAAGAGACCCAGTACTTC	CASSPRPDRQETQYF